The clone carrying this T cell receptor beta chain was observed at least ten times. The antigen is undetermined. This sample was taken from a study of T-cell reconstitution after alpha-beta-depleted transplantation in children. This sample's TCRbeta library carried unique molecular identifier barcodes. Using its own MiXCR run on the PCR reads, TCRdb lists one record per CDR3 protein. This table has 65,000 to 75,000 distinct CDR3 sequences, just under 5% appearing once. This CDR3 region has 15 residues. Trimming took 0 bases from V and 3 from J, leaving 9 bases between them. Overall study findings and caveats: At one year after transplant, newly produced T cells mostly accounted for T-cell counts and diversity. The study reportedly traced alpha-beta T cells about two months after transplant to several hundred expanded graft clones. From surviving recipient T cells and thymic progenitors came the high day-60 TCRbeta diversity observed in some patients.

The sequences come from PBMCs, mostly from graft donor cells, collected 180 days after TCRalphabeta/CD19-depleted stem cell transplant. The TCR sequence derives from a boy under two years old who had a stem cell transplant for acute myeloid leukemia, so the T cells may come from the graft donor. The chain recombines TRBV12-3 or TRBV12-4 with TRBJ2-1; D might be TRBD1 or TRBD2, each matching 6 bases. The CDR3 sequence: CASSLAGGNYNEQFF. The CDR3 nucleotides are TGTGCCAGCAGTTTAGCCGGGGGCAACTACAATGAGCAGTTCTTC.